The entry below gives a single T cell receptor (beta chain) sequence along with its context. Its antigen remains unknown. This sample is drawn from a study of T cell responses to AZD1222 COVID-19 vaccine. Regarding the study as a whole: Nearly half of spike-specific TCRs reportedly target variant regions that are unmutated in the B.1.351 and B.1.1.7 variants. It should be noted that donors were predominantly white British and more often female, and clonal diversity was possibly underestimated. Only 5 or 6 people who got AZD1222 tested seropositive at baseline.

CDR3 length equals 15 residues. With 4 bases removed from V and 2 bases from J, the gap between germline ends came to 13 bases. Germline V gene lookup returns CDR1 LGHDT and CDR2 YNNKEL (reference sequence). Profiled with immunoSEQ multiplex PCR; TCRdb holds only in-frame clones, not every one. The sample includes about 130,000 clones, just under 95% of them seen just once. The receptor was derived from an adult who received the AZD1222 COVID-19 vaccine. The V and J genes are TRBV3-1 (or the pseudogene TRBV3-2) and TRBJ2-3; D is undetermined. The sequenced sample was peripheral blood, obtained 28 days after the second AZD1222 dose. The CDR3 protein is CASSPLQTDTDTQYF. CDR3 coding DNA: TGTGCCAGCAGCCCCCTCCAAACAGACACAGATACGCAGTATTTT.